This passage covers 27 T cell receptor beta chains from one sample sequenced in a study of T cell responses to AZD1222 COVID-19 vaccine. Profiled with immunoSEQ multiplex PCR; TCRdb holds only in-frame clones, not every one. The sample lists some 90,000 clones, around nine tenths seen once, with about 19% in the top ten. Material: peripheral blood, obtained on day 0 of AZD1222 vaccination. The receptors originated from an adult in good health.

This chain connects TRBV20-1 to TRBJ1-5; D unclear. Germline V gene sequence: CDR1 DFQATT, CDR2 SNEGSKA (reference sequence). The CDR3 runs to 14 residues. Trimming cost V 3 bases and J 5 bases, with 14 bases left between them. CDR3 in amino acids: CSASQTSVDQPQHF. DNA of the CDR3: TGCAGTGCTAGTCAGACCAGTGTGGATCAGCCCCAGCATTTT.

The chain carries TRBV3-1 (or the pseudogene TRBV3-2) and TRBJ2-1; 10 nucleotides line up with TRBD1. J lost 6 bases, V lost 6 bases, and 5 bases had no gene match. Germline V lookup: CDR1 LGHDT, CDR2 YNNKEL (reference sequence). There are 14 residues in the CDR3. The CDR3 DNA follows: TGTGCCAGCAGACCCGGGACAGGGGTCAATGAGCAGTTCTTC. Translating it yields CASRPGTGVNEQFF.

J is TRBJ1-5 and V is TRBV28; TRBD1 matches 8 bases. The ends lost 6 bases at V and 7 bases at J; junction bases unmatched: 2. Germline-derived CDR1 and CDR2 are MDHEN and SYDVKM. The CDR3 runs 12 residues. The CDR3 here is CASRTGGQPQHF. The CDR3 bases are TGTGCCAGCAGAACAGGGGGACAGCCCCAGCATTTT.

The chain is built from TRBV6-6 and TRBJ2-7; unclear D gene. Germline V gene sequence: CDR1 MNHNY, CDR2 SVGAGI (reference sequence). There are 14 residues in the CDR3. Trimming cost V 0 bases and J 2 bases, with 8 bases left between them. DNA of the CDR3: TGTGCCAGCAGTTACTCAGGGCCTCCCTACGAGCAGTACTTC. Translating gives CASSYSGPPYEQYF.

J is TRBJ1-5 and V is TRBV6-2 or TRBV6-3; no clear D gene. The ends were cut back, 0 bases at V and 0 bases at J, with 9 bases in the middle. This CDR3 comprises 16 residues. From germline, CDR1 is MNHEY and CDR2 SVGEGT. CDR3 nucleotides: TGTGCCAGCAGTTACTCGGAAGCTTATAGCAATCAGCCCCAGCATTTT. This translates into CASSYSEAYSNQPQHF.

The chain has TRBV6-5 and TRBJ2-2; D is perhaps TRBD2 (6 bases). The germline V and J ends were trimmed by 2 bases and 7 bases, with 14 bases remaining between them. CDR1 and CDR2 from the germline V gene are MNHEY and SVGAGI. This CDR3 comprises 15 residues. CDR3 sequence (DNA): TGTGCCAGCAGTTACCGCCAGCGGGCAGGCGGGGAGCTGTTTTTT. It specifies CASSYRQRAGGELFF.

V is TRBV5-8 and J is TRBJ1-1; D call uncertain. Trimming removed 4 bases at V and 1 base at J, with 8 bases between. CDR3 length: 13 residues. Germline CDR1 reads SGHTS; CDR2 reads YDEGEE. In nucleotides, the CDR3 is TGTGCCAGCAGCAAACGAACGAACACTGAAGCTTTCTTT. Residues: CASSKRTNTEAFF.

The V and J genes are TRBV28 and TRBJ2-7; D may be TRBD2 (5 bases). Trimming pared 8 bases from V and 7 bases from J, leaving 21 bases between. Germline V CDR1 and CDR2: MDHEN, SYDVKM. CDR3 length equals 14 residues. This chain's CDR3 is CASANGGLLKEQYF. CDR3 DNA sequence: TGTGCCAGCGCTAACGGAGGCCTCCTAAAGGAGCAGTACTTC. The whole variable domain, filled in from reference TRBV28 and TRBJ2-7, reads DVKVTQSSRYLVKRTGEKVFLECVQDMDHENMFWYRQDPGLGLRLIYFSYDVKMKEKGDIPEGYSVSREKKERFSLILESASTNQTSMYLCASANGGLLKEQYFGPGTRLTVT.

V is TRBV4-2 and J is TRBJ2-3, with TRBD2 as a possible D gene (6 bases). Trimming left V 5 bases short and J 3 bases short, with 12 bases between. The CDR3 is 14 residues long. Germline CDR1 and CDR2: LGHNA and YNFKEQ. CDR3 DNA: TGTGCCAGCAGCAACCCGGGAGCAACAGATACGCAGTATTTT. Translation gives CASSNPGATDTQYF.

The chain carries TRBV6-6 and TRBJ1-1; tentative D call: TRBD1 (6 bases). Germline V gene sequence: CDR1 MNHNY, CDR2 SVGAGI (reference sequence). The CDR3 has 13 amino acids. Trimming took 7 bases from V and 4 from J, leaving 13 bases between them. This CDR3 is CASTHRGGTEAFF. The CDR3 DNA is TGTGCCAGCACCCACAGAGGGGGCACTGAAGCTTTCTTT.

The rearrangement links TRBV5-4 to TRBJ2-2, with D maybe TRBD2 (6 bases). Trimming removed 4 bases at V and 1 base at J, with 11 bases between. The length of the CDR3 is 15 residues. CDR1 is SGHNT, CDR2 YYREEE, per germline (reference sequence). The CDR3 here is CASSDLGRNTGELFF. DNA for the CDR3: TGTGCCAGCAGCGACCTCGGGAGGAACACCGGGGAGCTGTTTTTT.

The chain couples TRBV6-5 to TRBJ2-7; the D gene is possibly TRBD2 (6 bases). The germline gives CDR1 MNHEY, CDR2 SVGAGI. V lost 6 bases to trimming and J lost 6 bases, with 12 bases between them. The CDR3 spans 12 residues. CDR3: CASSQTRGEQYF. The CDR3 DNA reads as TGTGCCAGCAGCCAGACTAGGGGCGAGCAGTACTTC.

This clone was recorded a few times. This chain connects TRBV7-3 to TRBJ2-2; D uncertain. The germline V gene has CDR1 SGHTA and CDR2 FQGTGA. CDR3 length equals 15 residues. V was trimmed by 5 bases and J by 4 bases, leaving 14 bases between them. The CDR3 sequence is CASSPQSRSTGELFF. Written as DNA, the CDR3 is TGTGCCAGCAGCCCACAGAGTCGGTCCACCGGGGAGCTGTTTTTT.

This chain links TRBV5-1 with TRBJ2-5, with D maybe TRBD2 (7 bases). With 9 bases removed from V and 2 bases from J, the gap between germline ends came to 20 bases. Germline CDR1 is SGHRS and CDR2 is YFSETQ. The CDR3 has 15 amino acids. The CDR3 loop reads CATRAGAGGQETQYF. The CDR3 nucleotides are TGCGCCACCAGGGCGGGGGCTGGAGGACAAGAGACCCAGTACTTC.

The count of this clone is one. The chain is built from TRBV5-6 and TRBJ1-3; 7 nucleotides match TRBD1. Losses at the gene ends were 3 bases for V and 0 bases for J; bases not matched to a gene: 6. CDR1 is SGHDT and CDR2 is YYEEEE in the germline V gene. This CDR3 spans 16 amino acids. CDR3 region: CASSSIGTVSGNTIYF. Here the CDR3 DNA reads TGTGCCAGCAGCTCAATCGGGACAGTCTCTGGAAACACCATATATTTT.

This chain uses TRBV27 with TRBJ1-6; TRBD1 aligns across 7 bases. Germline trimming cut 5 bases from V and 14 bases from J; bases unmatched to any gene: 6. The CDR3 consists of 12 residues. Germline assignment: CDR1 MNHEY and CDR2 SMNVEV (reference sequence). The CDR3 sequence is CASSGNRGALHF. CDR3 coding DNA: TGTGCCAGCAGTGGGAACAGGGGAGCCCTCCACTTT.

The rearrangement links TRBV12-3 or TRBV12-4 to TRBJ2-1; D is undetermined. The CDR3 totals 13 residues. Trimming took off 3 bases at V and 2 bases at J, with 5 bases between the two ends. This CDR3 is CASSLRPYNEQFF. The CDR3 region has the DNA TGTGCCAGCAGTTTGCGGCCCTACAATGAGCAGTTCTTC.

The CDR3: CASSLAGGLYEQYF. The CDR3 DNA follows: TGTGCCAGCAGCTTGGCAGGGGGCCTCTACGAGCAGTACTTC. V and J are TRBV7-9 and TRBJ2-7; 8 bases are shared with TRBD1. The CDR3 has 14 residues. The ends lost 3 bases at V and 3 bases at J; junction bases unmatched: 4. CDR1 is SEHNR, CDR2 FQNEAQ, per germline (reference sequence).

This clone was counted a single time. The chain carries TRBV29-1 and TRBJ1-6; D uncertain. There are 13 residues in the CDR3. The germline V and J ends were trimmed by 4 bases and 7 bases, with 11 bases remaining between them. Germline V gene data show CDR1 as SQVTM and CDR2 as ANQGSEA. The CDR3 DNA reads as TGCAGCGTTGGGGTAACGTCGAATTCACCCCTCCACTTT. This sequence encodes CSVGVTSNSPLHF.

This rearrangement joins TRBV7-9 to TRBJ1-5; D uncertain. V shed 1 base and J shed 6 bases, with 7 bases lying between them. Germline CDR1 SEHNR, CDR2 FQNEAQ (reference sequence). This CDR3 has 13 amino acids. Here the CDR3 reads CASSLGGSQPQHF. The CDR3, as DNA: TGTGCCAGCAGCTTAGGCGGGTCTCAGCCCCAGCATTTT. The entire variable domain, with the rest obtained from reference TRBV7-9 and TRBJ1-5, is as follows: DTGVSQNPRHKITKRGQNVTFRCDPISEHNRLYWYRQTLGQGPEFLTYFQNEAQLEKSRLLSDRFSAERPKGSFSTLEIQRTEQGDSAMYLCASSLGGSQPQHFGDGTRLSIL.

The genes are TRBV6-5 and TRBJ2-7; no clear D. CDR1 and CDR2 (germline): MNHEY, SVGAGI. There are 12 residues in the CDR3. Between the trimmed V and J ends, which lost 7 bases and 0 bases, there was a span of 7 bases. The CDR3 spells CASTDDSYEQYF. Written as DNA, the CDR3 is TGTGCCAGCACCGACGACTCCTACGAGCAGTACTTC.

J is TRBJ1-4 and V is TRBV19; D is ambiguous. This CDR3 is built from 17 residues. Germline V gene sequence: CDR1 LNHDA, CDR2 SQIVND (reference sequence). V was pared by 5 bases and J by 2 bases, with 18 bases between. The CDR3, as DNA: TGTGCCAGTAGTTCCTTCCTCACGGGCCAGACTAATGAAAAACTGTTTTTT. Translation gives CASSSFLTGQTNEKLFF.

The chain combines TRBV5-4 with TRBJ2-3, with 7 nucleotides matching TRBD2. The CDR3 length is 18 residues. After removal of 4 bases from V and 1 base from J, the junction contained 15 bases not matched to a gene. Germline CDR1 and CDR2: SGHNT and YYREEE (reference sequence). This CDR3 is CASSPPILATPGTDTQYF. In nucleotides, the CDR3 is TGTGCCAGCAGCCCCCCGATACTAGCGACCCCGGGCACAGATACGCAGTATTTT.

The chain uses TRBV10-3 and TRBJ1-1, with 8 nucleotides matching TRBD1. Germline CDR1 ENHRY, CDR2 SYGVKD. The CDR3 extends over 14 amino acids. Germline trimming cut 7 bases from V and 1 base from J; bases unmatched to any gene: 5. The CDR3 bases are TGTGCCATCACCTTGACAGGGGCGAACACTGAAGCTTTCTTT. Translated: CAITLTGANTEAFF.

The chain combines TRBV6-5 with TRBJ1-1; TRBD1 matches at 10 bases. V lost 8 bases and J lost 5; bases outside the gene matches: 5. The CDR3 totals 13 residues. The germline gives CDR1 MNHEY, CDR2 SVGAGI. The CDR3 sequence: CASRTGGGTEAFF. The CDR3 nucleotides are TGTGCCAGCCGGACAGGGGGAGGGACTGAAGCTTTCTTT.

This rearrangement joins TRBV3-1 (or the pseudogene TRBV3-2) to TRBJ1-1; the match to TRBD1 covers 11 bases. There are 14 residues in the CDR3. Germline CDR1 is LGHDT and CDR2 is YNNKEL (reference sequence). J was trimmed by 9 bases and V by 6 bases; bases with no gene match: 9. The CDR3: CASSRTGGFAKAFF. In DNA form, the CDR3 reads TGTGCCAGCAGTCGGACAGGGGGCTTTGCCAAAGCTTTCTTT.

On this clone: This specimen includes other DNA sequences encoding the same CDR3. The chain carries TRBV2 and TRBJ1-2; 9 positions agree with TRBD1. CDR3 size: 14 residues. The V gene end was trimmed by 9 bases and the J gene end by 0 bases; junction bases not matched to a gene: 5. Germline V gives CDR1 SNHLY, CDR2 FYNNEI. CDR3 nucleotides: TGTGCCAGTTTACAGGGGGCGGCTAACTATGGCTACACCTTC. Its translation is CASLQGAANYGYTF.